This T cell receptor (beta chain) was retrieved from a study of metastatic and nonmetastatic thyroid tumors. Thyroid surgery had not been preceded by any treatment in any patient. Germline V gene data show CDR1 as SGHDT and CDR2 as YYEEEE. The CDR3 is made up of 15 amino acids. V lost 1 base and J 0 bases, leaving 8 bases between the germline ends. TCRdb re-called the PCR reads through MiXCR. The sample consists of approximately 35,000 clones, around 17% of them appearing once. Ten or more counts support this clone. The receptor's source is a male donor with papillary thyroid cancer or a benign thyroid nodule (not recorded which). Some clones in this sample may be carry-over from other donors' samples. Sequencing used blood. This chain connects TRBV5-6 to TRBJ2-1, with D perhaps given as TRBD1 or TRBD2 (5 bases each). CDR3 loop: CASSLMGTSYNEQFF. The CDR3 bases are TGTGCCAGCAGCTTGATGGGGACCTCCTACAATGAGCAGTTCTTC.